These 11 T cell receptor beta chains were sequenced from one sample in a study of blood T cell repertoires in COVID-19. Clones were sequenced by immunoSEQ multiplex PCR, and TCRdb holds only the in-frame ones, with some missing. This repertoire shows under 300,000 clones, about four fifths found once; its top ten account for 3.4%. The sample comprised peripheral blood. The origin of the receptors is a woman younger than 30 with acute or convalescent COVID-19.

The genes are TRBV19 and TRBJ1-2; 7 bases are a match to TRBD1. After removal of 5 bases from V and 0 bases from J, the junction contained 6 bases not matched to a gene. Germline CDR1 and CDR2: LNHDA and SQIVND (reference sequence). The CDR3 spans 15 residues. Here the CDR3 reads CASSGQDFTNYGYTF. The CDR3 DNA reads as TGTGCCAGTAGTGGACAGGACTTCACTAACTATGGCTACACCTTC. Drawing the rest from reference TRBV19 and TRBJ1-2, the complete variable domain is DGGITQSPKYLFRKEGQNVTLSCEQNLNHDAMYWYRQDPGQGLRLIYYSQIVNDFQKGDIAEGYSVSREKKESFPLTVTSAQKNPTAFYLCASSGQDFTNYGYTFGSGTRLTVV.

The rearrangement links TRBV12-5 to TRBJ2-1; D is undetermined. The CDR3 is made up of 12 amino acids. CDR1 and CDR2 from the germline V gene are LGHNT and FRNRAP. V lost 1 base, J lost 14 bases, and 12 bases lay in between. CDR3 sequence: CASGLERDRKFF. The DNA for the CDR3 is TGTGCTAGTGGTTTGGAGCGAGACCGGAAGTTCTTC.

This sequence joins TRBV7-2 and TRBJ1-4, with TRBD1 identical over 9 bases. Germline trimming cut 5 bases from V and 6 bases from J; bases unmatched to any gene: 7. Germline loops: CDR1 SGHTA, CDR2 FQGNSA. The CDR3 spans 15 residues. CDR3 nucleotide sequence: TGTGCCAGCAGCCCCCGACAGGGGGGGGATGAAAAACTGTTTTTT. Encoded protein: CASSPRQGGDEKLFF.

V usage is TRBV9 and J usage is TRBJ2-5; 7 nucleotides align to TRBD2. V shed 0 bases and J 5 bases; nucleotides not matched to a gene: 7. The length of the CDR3 is 15 residues. Per germline, CDR1 SGDLS and CDR2 YYNGEE. CDR3 sequence: CASSVAGTIWETQYF. CDR3 DNA sequence: TGTGCCAGCAGCGTAGCCGGGACTATCTGGGAGACCCAGTACTTC.

The rearrangement uses TRBV30 and TRBJ1-3; D may be TRBD1 (5 bases). The CDR3 contains 13 residues. V was pared by 0 bases and J by 3 bases, with 6 bases between. Germline V gene lookup returns CDR1 GTSNPN and CDR2 SVGIG (reference sequence). The CDR3, as DNA: TGTGCCTGGAGTGTAGGGGTTGGAAACACCATATATTTT. Translation: CAWSVGVGNTIYF.

The chain combines TRBV4-3 with TRBJ2-1; 8 bases align to TRBD1. The V gene's germline CDR1 is LGHNA and CDR2 YSLEER. The CDR3 loop spans 17 amino acids. The junction had 11 bases not matched to a gene; V was cut back by 3 bases and J by 4 bases. The CDR3 sequence is CASSQGVDREEYNEQFF. DNA for the CDR3: TGCGCCAGCAGCCAGGGTGTGGACAGGGAGGAGTACAATGAGCAGTTCTTC.

The genes are TRBV11-2 and TRBJ2-2; 13 bases match TRBD2. The V segment lost 0 bases and the J segment 3 bases; nucleotides outside the gene matches: 4. Germline V CDR1 and CDR2: SGHAT, FQNNGV. CDR3 length: 18 residues. The CDR3 spells CASSLDTSGRAYTGELFF. CDR3 sequence (DNA): TGTGCCAGCAGCTTAGACACTAGCGGGAGGGCGTACACCGGGGAGCTGTTTTTT.

The chain links TRBV4-3 to TRBJ1-3, with D hard to call. The CDR3 length is 18 residues. CDR1 and CDR2 (germline): LGHNA, YSLEER. The germline V and J ends were trimmed by 1 base and 0 bases, with 16 bases remaining between them. The CDR3 DNA follows: TGCGCCAGCAGCCAAGCCCCCCCCTTACAAAGCTCTGGAAACACCATATATTTT. Residues: CASSQAPPLQSSGNTIYF.

On this clone itself: The sample has other DNA sequences that encode this CDR3 too. The gene calls are TRBV6-4 and TRBJ2-5; 9 bases agree with TRBD2. The CDR3 runs 15 residues. With V trimmed by 4 bases and J by 5 bases, 8 bases remained unmatched. Germline-derived CDR1 and CDR2 are MRHNA and SNTAGT. The CDR3 sequence is CASSALAGTSETQYF. CDR3 sequence (DNA): TGTGCCAGCAGTGCCCTAGCGGGAACAAGCGAGACCCAGTACTTC.

The gene calls are TRBV4-1 and TRBJ2-7, with D possibly matching TRBD1 (6 bases). Per the germline V gene, CDR1 is MGHRA and CDR2 is YSYEKL. The CDR3 is 16 residues long. Trimming took 0 bases from V and 3 from J, leaving 15 bases between them. The CDR3 reads CASSQDSSDRGYEQYF. For the CDR3, the DNA is TGCGCCAGCAGCCAAGACTCATCGGACAGAGGCTACGAGCAGTACTTC.

The V and J genes are TRBV9 and TRBJ1-1; D call uncertain. The CDR3 loop spans 15 amino acids. The V and J ends lost 4 bases and 1 base respectively, with 14 bases between them. Looked up from germline, CDR1 is SGDLS and CDR2 is YYNGEE. CDR3 protein: CASSTGFVRNTEAFF. CDR3 DNA: TGTGCCAGCAGCACCGGGTTTGTTAGGAACACTGAAGCTTTCTTT. The variable domain in full, completed from reference TRBV9 and TRBJ1-1, reads DSGVTQTPKHLITATGQRVTLRCSPRSGDLSVYWYQQSLDQGLQFLIQYYNGEERAKGNILERFSAQQFPDLHSELNLSSLELGDSALYFCASSTGFVRNTEAFFGQGTRLTVV.